The T cell receptor beta chain under discussion was sequenced for a study of shared T cell receptors in the human thymus. Unmatched junction bases numbered 5, after V lost 5 bases and J lost 2 bases. CDR1 and CDR2 from the germline V gene are KGHSH and LQKENI. This CDR3 spans 15 amino acids. The data were produced by immunoSEQ multiplex PCR, yet TCRdb's version contains in-frame clones alone and is incomplete. The sample shows fewer than 700,000 clones, 88% of them seen only once. This sample was shared with a second study, whose subject was human thymus T cells. From that second work: Donors consisted of healthy Finnish infants (having corrective surgery for congenital heart defects). Thymic tissue was derived from resections collected during corrective heart surgery. Biased V and J segment usage appeared in thymus and peripheral blood. Related research has reported that thymic repertoires overlap highly among unrelated individuals.

The rearrangement uses TRBV18 and TRBJ2-5; 10 bases map to TRBD2. Input material: thymocytes. The sequence came from a boy younger than two with a congenital heart defect. CDR3 loop: CASSEGLAIQETQYF. CDR3 coding DNA: TGTGCCAGCTCAGAGGGACTAGCGATTCAAGAGACCCAGTACTTC.